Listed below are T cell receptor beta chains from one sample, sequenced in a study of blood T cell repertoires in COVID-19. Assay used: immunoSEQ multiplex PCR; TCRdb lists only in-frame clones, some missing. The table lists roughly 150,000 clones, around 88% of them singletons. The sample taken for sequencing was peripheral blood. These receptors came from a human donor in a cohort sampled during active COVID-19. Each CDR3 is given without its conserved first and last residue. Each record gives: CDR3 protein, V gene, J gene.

ASSPYQGAETF,TRBV7-2,TRBJ1-1
ASSVETSGQETQY,TRBV9,TRBJ2-5
ASSFGQGRSEAF,TRBV9,TRBJ1-1
ASSDGLGGSVTDTQY,TRBV9,TRBJ2-3
ASSLEGSGRSYEQY,TRBV11-3,TRBJ2-7
ASSQRGHSNQPQH,TRBV4-1,TRBJ1-5
SASSGRAKGGTYEQY,TRBV20-1,TRBJ2-7
ASRVGLAGANEQF,TRBV6-5,TRBJ2-1
ASRQGMGPQH,TRBV27,TRBJ1-5
AWAKGGIPEDTEAF,TRBV30,TRBJ1-1
ASSVGARGSGNTIY,TRBV9,TRBJ1-3
ASSQVQGGGYT,TRBV3-1/TRBV3-2,TRBJ1-2
AWSVTGSNYGYT,TRBV30,TRBJ1-2
ASSLVIGGRGYT,TRBV7-2,TRBJ1-2
ASSLSGRATAYEQY,TRBV7-2,TRBJ2-7
ASSLGTVVHEQY,TRBV28,TRBJ2-7
ASSLGLLITEAF,TRBV11-2,TRBJ1-1
ASSPFRPYRQGNSGYT,TRBV28,TRBJ1-2
ASSFSDRLGEQY,TRBV28,TRBJ2-7
ASSLDRTGMNTEAF,TRBV11-1,TRBJ1-1
ASSEGARGYEQY,TRBV6-6,TRBJ2-7
ARGRIRTGGLPLSTDTQY,TRBV19,TRBJ2-3
ASSVGGQGKNEKLF,TRBV9,TRBJ1-4
ASRRDYSYGYT,TRBV27,TRBJ1-2
ASSYSTSGRTPNTGELF,TRBV6-2/TRBV6-3,TRBJ2-2
ASAPLVQGEQY,TRBV19,TRBJ2-7
ASSPFPDRDPNYGYT,TRBV4-1,TRBJ1-2
ASSPELGTDTQY,TRBV18,TRBJ2-3
ASSLFAEGTDTQY,TRBV27,TRBJ2-3
ASSLARGSEQY,TRBV5-1,TRBJ2-7
ASGLDTWGYT,TRBV12-5,TRBJ1-2
ASSPGGVSYEQY,TRBV5-6,TRBJ2-7
ASTRATGGVGNTIY,TRBV5-1,TRBJ1-3
ASSARTGNNEKLF,TRBV2,TRBJ1-4
ASSLEGGGAYEQY,TRBV7-8,TRBJ2-7
ASSFSGLQETQY,TRBV7-3,TRBJ2-5
ASSVARTGEHTDTQY,TRBV9,TRBJ2-3
AWSPSPRPDYGYT,TRBV30,TRBJ1-2
ASKGAGTAYEQY,TRBV3-1/TRBV3-2,TRBJ2-7
ASSTQGSDEQY,TRBV28,TRBJ2-7
ASRTEVVG,TRBV25-1,TRBJ1-2
ASSYQPGLAGGSYEQY,TRBV4-1,TRBJ2-7
ASSSFGHSGNTIY,TRBV5-8,TRBJ1-3
ASSSRQGSYEQY,TRBV6-6,TRBJ2-7
ASSTGTDVNQPQH,TRBV19,TRBJ1-5
ASSQGQGGSGNTIY,TRBV4-1,TRBJ1-3
ASSLGRGYYEQY,TRBV27,TRBJ2-7
ASRSGDRGQNSPLH,TRBV27,TRBJ1-6
ASSLSTGSYEQY,TRBV27,TRBJ2-7
ASSRPGENEQF,TRBV7-3,TRBJ2-1
ASSLSAGALEQY,TRBV11-3,TRBJ2-7
ASSDSGVDYGYT,TRBV7-9,TRBJ1-2
ASSVGASGGAREQY,TRBV9,TRBJ2-7
ASSPATNQPQH,TRBV27,TRBJ1-5
ASSVRTGGAVRAKNIQY,TRBV6-4,TRBJ2-4